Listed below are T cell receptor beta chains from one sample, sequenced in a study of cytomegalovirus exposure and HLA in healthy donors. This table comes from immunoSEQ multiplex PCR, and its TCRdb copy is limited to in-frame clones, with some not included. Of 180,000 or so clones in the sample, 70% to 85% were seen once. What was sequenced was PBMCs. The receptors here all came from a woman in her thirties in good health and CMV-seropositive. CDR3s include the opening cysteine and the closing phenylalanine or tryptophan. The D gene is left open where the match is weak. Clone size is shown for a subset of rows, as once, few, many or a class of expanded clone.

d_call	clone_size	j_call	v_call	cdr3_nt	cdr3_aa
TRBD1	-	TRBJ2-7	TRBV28	TGTGCCAGCAGCACTACAGGGGTCGAGCAGTACTTC	CASSTTGVEQYF
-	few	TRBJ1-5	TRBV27	TGTGCCAGCAGCCTCGGTCCGGATCAGCCCCAGCATTTT	CASSLGPDQPQHF
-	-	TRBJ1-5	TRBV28	TGTGCCAGCAGTTTAATTGCAGGGTTAGGTCAGCCCCAGCATTTT	CASSLIAGLGQPQHF
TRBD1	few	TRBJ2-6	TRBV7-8	TGTGCCAGCAGCTTCCCCCCGGGACAGGGGTCTGGGGCCAACGTCCTGACTTTC	CASSFPPGQGSGANVLTF
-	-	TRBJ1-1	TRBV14	TGTGCCAGCAGCCCGCGAATGAACACTGAAGCTTTCTTT	CASSPRMNTEAFF
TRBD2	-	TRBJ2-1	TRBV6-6	TGTGCCAGCAGTTTAAAAATAGCGGGGAACTACAATGAGCAGTTCTTC	CASSLKIAGNYNEQFF
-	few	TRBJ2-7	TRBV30	TGTGCCTGGGACTCCTTCAGGGGCCGCTACGAGCAGTACTTC	CAWDSFRGRYEQYF
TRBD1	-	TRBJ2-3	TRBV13	TGTGCCAGCAGCCTCCGGGACAGCCGCACAGATACGCAGTATTTT	CASSLRDSRTDTQYF
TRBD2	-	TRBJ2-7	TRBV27	TGTGCCAGCAGTTTAAGGGGACTAGTTAGGGAGCAGTACTTC	CASSLRGLVREQYF
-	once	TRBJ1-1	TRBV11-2	TGTGCCAGCACAAATTGGGGCCTTAACACTGAAGCTTTCTTT	CASTNWGLNTEAFF
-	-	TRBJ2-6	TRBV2	TGTGCCACCAAACAGGATAGCTCTGGGGCCAACGTCCTGACTTTC	CATKQDSSGANVLTF
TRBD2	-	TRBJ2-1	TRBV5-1	TGCGCCAGCAGCCGGGAGGCACTTCCCGATGAGCAGTTCTTC	CASSREALPDEQFF
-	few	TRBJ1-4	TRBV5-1	TGCGCCAGCAGCGCCTCGGACGGAGGTTATCTTTCCGAAAAACTGTTTTTT	CASSASDGGYLSEKLFF
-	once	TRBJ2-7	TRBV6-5	TGTGCCAGCAGTTACGCGGCGCGTTACGAGCAGTACTTC	CASSYAARYEQYF
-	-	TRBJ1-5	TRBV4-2	TGTGCCAGCAGCCAAGAAAGGTCCGAGGGAAGCAATCAGCCCCAGCATTTT	CASSQERSEGSNQPQHF
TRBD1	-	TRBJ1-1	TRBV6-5	TGTGCCAGCAGTAACGGACAGGGCGGGAACACTGAAGCTTTCTTT	CASSNGQGGNTEAFF
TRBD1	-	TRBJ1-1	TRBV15	TGTGCCACCAGCAGCGACAGGGGAATAATGAACACTGAAGCTTTCTTT	CATSSDRGIMNTEAFF
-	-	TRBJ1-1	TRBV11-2	TGTGCCAGCAGCTTCAGCCGGGCTGAAGCTTTCTTT	CASSFSRAEAFF
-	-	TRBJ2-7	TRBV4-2	TGTGCCAGCAGCCAGACACGGTCAGCTGCGTACGAGCAGTACTTC	CASSQTRSAAYEQYF
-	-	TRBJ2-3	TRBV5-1	TGCGCCAGCAGCTCGAAAGAGGGCCCAGATACGCAGTATTTT	CASSSKEGPDTQYF
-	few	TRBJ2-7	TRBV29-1	TGCAGCGTTGGTGGGGGGACCTACGAGCAGTACTTC	CSVGGGTYEQYF
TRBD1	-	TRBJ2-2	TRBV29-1	TGCAGCGTCGCCGGACAGGACGGCACCGGGGAGCTGTTTTTT	CSVAGQDGTGELFF
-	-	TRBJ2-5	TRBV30	TGTGCCTGGACTAGAGGAGAGACCCAGTACTTC	CAWTRGETQYF
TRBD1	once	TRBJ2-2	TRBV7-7	TGTGCTAGCAGCTCCGGGACAGGGGCCGGGGAGCTGTTTTTT	CASSSGTGAGELFF
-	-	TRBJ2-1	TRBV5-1	TGCGCCAGCAGCTTCGAGGGCCAGCACGGCAATGAGCAGTTCTTC	CASSFEGQHGNEQFF
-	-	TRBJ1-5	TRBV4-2	TGTGCCAGCAGCCAAGATCACGGGGTCAATCAGCCCCAGCATTTT	CASSQDHGVNQPQHF
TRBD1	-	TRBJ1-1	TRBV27	TGTGCCAGCAGTTTGCGGACAGGGATGAACACTGAAGCTTTCTTT	CASSLRTGMNTEAFF
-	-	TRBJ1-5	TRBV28	TGTGCCAGCAGCCAGGAGGATCAGCCCCAGCATTTT	CASSQEDQPQHF
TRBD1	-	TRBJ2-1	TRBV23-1	TGCGCCAGCAGCCGACGGACAGGGTCAAATGAGCAGTTCTTC	CASSRRTGSNEQFF
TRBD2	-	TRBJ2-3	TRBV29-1	TGCAGCGTTGGGCTAGCGGGAGTGAGCGCAGATACGCAGTATTTT	CSVGLAGVSADTQYF
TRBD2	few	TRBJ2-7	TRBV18	TGTGCCAGCTCACCGCTAGCGGGAGAATACGAGCAGTACTTC	CASSPLAGEYEQYF
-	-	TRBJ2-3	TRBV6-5	TGTGCCAGCAGTTACCCCGGGACTCATACGCAGTATTTT	CASSYPGTHTQYF
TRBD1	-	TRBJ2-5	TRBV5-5	TGTGCCAGCAGCTTGGGGGTACAGGGGGCGTATAGAGAGACCCAGTACTTC	CASSLGVQGAYRETQYF
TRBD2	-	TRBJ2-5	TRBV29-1	TGCAGCACCACCTTACTAGCGGAGCAAGAGACCCAGTACTTC	CSTTLLAEQETQYF
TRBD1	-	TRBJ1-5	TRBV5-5	TGTGCCAGCACCCCCCGGGCGGGACAGGGTAATCAGCCCCAGCATTTT	CASTPRAGQGNQPQHF
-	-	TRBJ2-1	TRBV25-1	TGTGCCACCCTCGCCGGGACACCGAATTCCTACAATGAGCAGTTCTTC	CATLAGTPNSYNEQFF
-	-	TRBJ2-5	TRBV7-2	TGTGCCAGCAGCTTAGAGGCAGGGGAAGAGACCCAGTACTTC	CASSLEAGEETQYF
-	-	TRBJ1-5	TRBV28	TGTGCCAGCAGCCTGACGGGGGAAGTCAATCAGCCCCAGCATTTT	CASSLTGEVNQPQHF
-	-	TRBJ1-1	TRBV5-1	TGCGCCAGCAGAACAGGGACTGAAGCTTTCTTT	CASRTGTEAFF
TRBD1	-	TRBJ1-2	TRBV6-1	TGTGCCAGCAGTGAACTCGGGCAGGGGGCAATATCGCTGTATGGCTACACCTTC	CASSELGQGAISLYGYTF
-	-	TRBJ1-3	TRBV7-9	TGTGCCAGCAGCTTAGTGGGGCATAACTCTGGAAACACCATATATTTT	CASSLVGHNSGNTIYF
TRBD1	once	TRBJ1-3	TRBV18	TGTGCCAGCTCACCGGGACAGGCTTCTGGAAACACCATATATTTT	CASSPGQASGNTIYF
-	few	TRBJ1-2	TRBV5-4	TGTGCCAGCAGCTTGGCCGAGGGAAACCGAGGTGGCTACACCTTC	CASSLAEGNRGGYTF
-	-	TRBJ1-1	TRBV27	TGTGCCAGCAGTTTATTCTCAGTGAACACTGAAGCTTTCTTT	CASSLFSVNTEAFF
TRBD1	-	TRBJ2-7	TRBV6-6	TGTGCCAGCAGTCCCTGGACAGGACGATCCTACGAGCAGTACTTC	CASSPWTGRSYEQYF
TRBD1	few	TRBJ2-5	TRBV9	TGTGCCAGCAGCGTAGAGGGACAGGGAGAGACCCAGTACTTC	CASSVEGQGETQYF
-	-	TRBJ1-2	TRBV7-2	TGTGCCAGCAGCTTCCCTGCCCTTGGCAGGGGCTACACCTTC	CASSFPALGRGYTF
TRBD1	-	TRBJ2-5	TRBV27	TGTGCCAGCAGTTTAGAGAGGGGGCCCCAAGAGACCCAGTACTTC	CASSLERGPQETQYF
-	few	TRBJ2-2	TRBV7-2	TGTGCCAGCAGCTTAGTCTCGCGGGCGAACACCGGGGAGCTGTTTTTT	CASSLVSRANTGELFF
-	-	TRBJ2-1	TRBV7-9	TGTGCCAGCAGCTTCGGAGGGACTGCCTACAATGAGCAGTTCTTC	CASSFGGTAYNEQFF
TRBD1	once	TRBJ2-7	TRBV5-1	TGCGCCAGCAGCCCACAGGGGCCCCCTGCGACCTACGAGCAGTACTTC	CASSPQGPPATYEQYF
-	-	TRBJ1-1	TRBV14	TGTGCCAGCAGCCAAGAGTGGGGAGTGAACACTGAAGCTTTCTTT	CASSQEWGVNTEAFF
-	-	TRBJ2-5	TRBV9	TGTGCCAGCAGCGCGCTGCAGGGATCGGGAGAGACCCAGTACTTC	CASSALQGSGETQYF
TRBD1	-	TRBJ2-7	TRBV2	TGTGCCAGCAGTGGGAGGACAGGGGGATTCGACGAGCAGTACTTC	CASSGRTGGFDEQYF
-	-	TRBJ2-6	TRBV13	TGTGCCAGCAGCTCCCAGGTAACTGGGGCCAACGTCCTGACTTTC	CASSSQVTGANVLTF
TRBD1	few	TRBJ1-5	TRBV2	TGTGCCAGCCAGAGATACGGGACAGGGAGCAATCAGCCCCAGCATTTT	CASQRYGTGSNQPQHF
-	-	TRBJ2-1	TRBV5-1	TGCGCCAGCAGCTTCTCACAGGGTAACGAGCAGTTCTTC	CASSFSQGNEQFF
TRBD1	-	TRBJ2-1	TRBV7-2	TGTGCCAGCAGCTTGGACAGGAACAACTACAATGAGCAGTTCTTC	CASSLDRNNYNEQFF
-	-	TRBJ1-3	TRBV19	TGTGCCAGTAGTATAAGCGGCCAGACGGGAAACACCATATATTTT	CASSISGQTGNTIYF
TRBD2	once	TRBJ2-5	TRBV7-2	TGTGCCAGCAGCACGGGACTAGCGGGATTCGTAGAGACCCAGTACTTC	CASSTGLAGFVETQYF